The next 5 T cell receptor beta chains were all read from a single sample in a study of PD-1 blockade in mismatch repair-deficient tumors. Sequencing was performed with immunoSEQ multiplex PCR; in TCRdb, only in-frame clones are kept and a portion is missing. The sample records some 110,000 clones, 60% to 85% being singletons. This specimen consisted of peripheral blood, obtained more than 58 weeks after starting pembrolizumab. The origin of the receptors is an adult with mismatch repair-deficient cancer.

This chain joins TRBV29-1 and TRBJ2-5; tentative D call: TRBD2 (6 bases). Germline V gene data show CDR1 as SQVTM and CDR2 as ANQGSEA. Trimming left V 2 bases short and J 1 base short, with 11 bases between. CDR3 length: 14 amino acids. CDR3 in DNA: TGCAGCGTTGAACCTAGCGACACCCAAGAGACCCAGTACTTC. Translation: CSVEPSDTQETQYF.

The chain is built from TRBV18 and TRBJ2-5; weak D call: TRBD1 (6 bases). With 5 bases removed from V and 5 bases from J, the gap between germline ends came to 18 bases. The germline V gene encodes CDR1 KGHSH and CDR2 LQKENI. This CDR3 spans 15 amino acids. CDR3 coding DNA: TGTGCCAGCTCATGGACAGACTCAAGGGGCGAGACCCAGTACTTC. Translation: CASSWTDSRGETQYF.

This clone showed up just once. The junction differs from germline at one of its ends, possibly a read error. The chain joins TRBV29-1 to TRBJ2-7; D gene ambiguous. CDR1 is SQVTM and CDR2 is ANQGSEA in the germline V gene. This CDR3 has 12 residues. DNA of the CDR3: TGCAGCGTGGAAGCTGTCCGGGACGAGCAGTACTTC. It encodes CSVEAVRDEQYF.

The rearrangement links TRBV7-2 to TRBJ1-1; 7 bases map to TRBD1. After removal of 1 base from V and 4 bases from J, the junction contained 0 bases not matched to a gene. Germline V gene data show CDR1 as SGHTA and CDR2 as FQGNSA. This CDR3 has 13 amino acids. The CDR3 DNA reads TGTGCCAGCAGCTTAGACAGGGGCACTGAAGCTTTCTTT. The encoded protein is CASSLDRGTEAFF. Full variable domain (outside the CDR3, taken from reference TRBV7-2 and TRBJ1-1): GAGVSQSPSNKVTEKGKDVELRCDPISGHTALYWYRQSLGQGLEFLIYFQGNSAPDKSGLPSDRFSAERTGGSVSTLTIQRTQQEDSAVYLCASSLDRGTEAFFGQGTRLTVV.

For the CDR3, the DNA is TGCGCCAGCAGTCGAACCCTCGAGCAGTACTTC. This sequence encodes CASSRTLEQYF. The rearrangement links TRBV23-1 to TRBJ2-7, with unresolved D. TRBV23-1 is treated as an ORF (open reading frame) with a function not yet certain. The CDR3 contains 11 residues. Trimming shortened V by 4 bases and J by 6 bases, and 7 bases separated the two germline ends.